This T cell receptor beta chain stems from a study of blood T cell repertoires in COVID-19 (dated by TCRdb to about 2020). In terms of the full investigation: The collaborator samples originated in the United States, Italy and Spain and spanned the acute and convalescent phases of COVID-19. The material from the prospective study consisted of cDNA or gDNA derived from T cells, B-cell-depleted T cells, or PBMCs. Subjects who had been exposed to COVID-19, were actively infected with it, or had recovered from it provided the deeply sampled blood TCRbeta repertoires that made up the dataset. The repertoires were released in a freely available public database meant as a resource for research on the immune response to SARS-CoV-2. Samples came from the ongoing ImmuneRACE study (first 160 participants) plus 1,254 subjects from 6 global collaborators. The sample metadata nearly always contained a de-identified subject ID, COVID-19 status, age in years and sex. HLA class I and class II types, where available, came from metadata supplied by the sample provider rather than from assay-based typing. On the study overall, not on this receptor specifically: The amount of clinical and demographic metadata varied by source and participant and was provided uncurated.

The CDR3 starts with the cysteine, ends with the phenylalanine, and has 16 residues. The entry retains the CDR3 DNA only, 48 bases that are in frame from base 1. Sequences SGHDT (CDR1) and YYEEEE (CDR2) are obtained from the germline V gene. Trimming leaves V shorter by 4 bases and J shorter by 1 base, with the junction holding 8 bases beyond the gene matches. TCRbeta CDR3 regions were amplified from genomic DNA using the immunoSEQ Assay, a bias-controlled multiplex PCR. Turning to the authors' computational methods: The number of nucleated cells in each sample was estimated by amplification of reference gene primers within the assay. To quantify the absolute abundance of each unique TCRbeta CDR3 rearrangement, sequence reads were collapsed and filtered. For each sample, productive Simpson clonality was calculated as the square root of Simpson's diversity index over productive rearrangements. Imported from immuneACCESS, the table was reduced by TCRdb to in-frame sequences with V and J called. These copies leave out some clones; in studies compared against another copy, an unresolved V gene accounts for under half, and the cause of the remainder is not known. Clone size and V and J calls were adopted from that table, with D and trimming inferred from the DNA. For this sample the table gives 200,000 to 300,000 clones, of which about 89% were detected only once. The ten biggest clones cover 8.8% of the sample.

Participants in the prospective study were enrolled through a virtual design, were aged roughly 18 to 90 years, and lived in approximately 25 United States geographic areas. In the prospective study, cohorts were assigned on the basis of participant-reported clinical history obtained from a screening survey and a study questionnaire. For ImmuneRACE Cohort 3, a participant was defined as recovered based on two consecutive negative NP/OP PCR tests, clearance by a healthcare professional, or resolution of symptoms. In the prospective study, whole blood, serum and a nasopharyngeal or oropharyngeal swab were collected from each participant by mobile phlebotomists. Participants in the prospective study had the option to provide additional blood draws and questionnaires over an approximately two-month period. Before DNA extraction, blood samples from the prospective study were shipped at room temperature or frozen.

A note on this clone: Its binding antigen is unknown. No much larger clonotype is one base removed from it; base qualities were not supplied.

This sequence was found in a man in his forties who had recovered from COVID-19. The rearranged segments are TRBV5-6 and TRBJ1-1; TRBD1 aligns with 9 central bases. Sequenced: PBMCs or T cells enriched from blood (not recorded which). The DNA sequence is as follows: TGTGCCAGCAGCCCCGGGACAGGGAGGAGGAACACTGAAGCTTTCTTT. Translation gives CASSPGTGRRNTEAFF.